These T cell receptor beta chains were read from a single sample in a study of blood T cell repertoires in COVID-19. Assay: immunoSEQ multiplex PCR; the TCRdb copy retains only in-frame clones and omits some. The sample includes around 140,000 clones, 80% to 90% of them seen just once. The source material was peripheral blood. The receptor set was obtained from a woman in her forties or fifties with acute or convalescent COVID-19. CDR3s include the opening cysteine and the closing phenylalanine or tryptophan. The D gene is left open where the match is weak. A row's size may be missing; if present it is once, few, many or a size class.

cdr3_aa: CASTPRGGGYTF
cdr3_nt: TGTGCCAGCACCCCGAGAGGGGGCGGCTACACCTTC
d_call: TRBD1
j_call: TRBJ1-2
v_call: TRBV6-5
clone_size: -

cdr3_aa: CATSDTGTGGYGYTF
cdr3_nt: TGTGCCACCAGTGATACCGGGACAGGCGGCTATGGCTACACCTTC
d_call: TRBD1
j_call: TRBJ1-2
v_call: TRBV24-1
clone_size: -

cdr3_aa: CASSPVGGPPYGYTF
cdr3_nt: TGTGCCAGCTCACCGGTCGGGGGGCCCCCCTATGGCTACACCTTC
d_call: -
j_call: TRBJ1-2
v_call: TRBV18
clone_size: -

cdr3_aa: CSVGKGVNQPQHF
cdr3_nt: TGCAGCGTTGGTAAGGGGGTTAATCAGCCCCAGCATTTT
d_call: -
j_call: TRBJ1-5
v_call: TRBV29-1
clone_size: -

cdr3_aa: CASSLDGGGPYEQYF
cdr3_nt: TGCGCCAGCAGCTTGGACGGCGGGGGACCCTACGAGCAGTACTTC
d_call: TRBD2
j_call: TRBJ2-7
v_call: TRBV5-1
clone_size: -

cdr3_aa: CASSIVGTDTQYF
cdr3_nt: TGTGCCAGTAGTATAGTCGGCACAGATACGCAGTATTTT
d_call: -
j_call: TRBJ2-3
v_call: TRBV19
clone_size: -

cdr3_aa: CASSPGQGNYGYTF
cdr3_nt: TGTGCCAGCTCTCCCGGACAGGGGAACTATGGCTACACCTTC
d_call: TRBD1
j_call: TRBJ1-2
v_call: TRBV18
clone_size: once

cdr3_aa: CASSEVSRVSTLREQYF
cdr3_nt: TGTGCCAGCAGTGAAGTATCTCGGGTTTCGACCTTGAGGGAGCAGTACTTC
d_call: -
j_call: TRBJ2-7
v_call: TRBV2
clone_size: -

cdr3_aa: CASSDRLAGAQEQYF
cdr3_nt: TGTGCCAGCAGTGACAGACTAGCGGGAGCTCAGGAGCAGTACTTC
d_call: TRBD2
j_call: TRBJ2-7
v_call: TRBV2
clone_size: once

cdr3_aa: CASSIGNDRELFF
cdr3_nt: TGTGCCAGTAGTATAGGGAACGACAGGGAACTGTTTTTT
d_call: TRBD1
j_call: TRBJ1-4
v_call: TRBV19
clone_size: -

cdr3_aa: CASSHAVGTGYNEQFF
cdr3_nt: TGTGCCAGCAGCCATGCCGTCGGGACAGGCTACAATGAGCAGTTCTTC
d_call: TRBD1
j_call: TRBJ2-1
v_call: TRBV14
clone_size: -

cdr3_aa: CASSRRREHEAFF
cdr3_nt: TGTGCCAGCAGCCGTAGACGGGAGCATGAAGCTTTCTTT
d_call: -
j_call: TRBJ1-1
v_call: TRBV14
clone_size: -

cdr3_aa: CASTMTGANYGYTF
cdr3_nt: TGTGCCAGCACCATGACAGGGGCTAACTATGGCTACACCTTC
d_call: TRBD1
j_call: TRBJ1-2
v_call: TRBV25-1
clone_size: few

cdr3_aa: CASSTPAGTGLSGNTIYF
cdr3_nt: TGTGCCAGCAGCACCCCTGCCGGGACAGGGCTCTCCGGAAACACCATATATTTT
d_call: TRBD1
j_call: TRBJ1-3
v_call: TRBV7-9
clone_size: once

cdr3_aa: CASSIGGTGRTGELFF
cdr3_nt: TGTGCCAGTAGTATAGGGGGGACAGGGCGCACCGGGGAGCTGTTTTTT
d_call: TRBD1
j_call: TRBJ2-2
v_call: TRBV19
clone_size: once

cdr3_aa: CASSRAAWHF
cdr3_nt: TGTGCCAGCAGCCGGGCCGCCTGGCACTTT
d_call: -
j_call: TRBJ1-1
v_call: TRBV4-2
clone_size: -

cdr3_aa: CASSSAGQGEGYTF
cdr3_nt: TGTGCCAGCAGTTCTGCCGGACAGGGTGAAGGCTACACCTTC
d_call: TRBD1
j_call: TRBJ1-2
v_call: TRBV28
clone_size: -

cdr3_aa: CASSLDRGQNTEAFF
cdr3_nt: TGTGCCAGCAGCTTGGACAGGGGGCAGAACACTGAAGCTTTCTTT
d_call: TRBD1
j_call: TRBJ1-1
v_call: TRBV11-3
clone_size: once

cdr3_aa: CASRQGGRGGNEQFF
cdr3_nt: TGTGCCAGCAGACAAGGAGGGAGGGGGGGCAATGAGCAGTTCTTC
d_call: -
j_call: TRBJ2-1
v_call: TRBV14
clone_size: -

cdr3_aa: CAISERYEQYF
cdr3_nt: TGTGCCATCAGCGAGCGGTACGAGCAGTACTTC
d_call: -
j_call: TRBJ2-7
v_call: TRBV10-3
clone_size: -

cdr3_aa: CASSVSEVPYEQYF
cdr3_nt: TGTGCCAGCTCTGTGTCGGAGGTTCCCTACGAGCAGTACTTC
d_call: -
j_call: TRBJ2-7
v_call: TRBV18
clone_size: -

cdr3_aa: CASSTRAAAPQHF
cdr3_nt: TGTGCCAGCAGCACCCGAGCTGCGGCGCCCCAGCATTTT
d_call: -
j_call: TRBJ1-5
v_call: TRBV12-3/TRBV12-4
clone_size: -

cdr3_aa: CASSLDGTGGHGTF
cdr3_nt: TGCGCCAGCAGCTTGGACGGGACAGGGGGCCATGGGACCTTC
d_call: TRBD1
j_call: TRBJ1-2
v_call: TRBV5-1
clone_size: -

cdr3_aa: CASEGFGNQPQHF
cdr3_nt: TGTGCCAGTGAGGGATTTGGCAATCAGCCCCAGCATTTT
d_call: -
j_call: TRBJ1-5
v_call: TRBV19
clone_size: -

cdr3_aa: CASSESGRDRGQAFF
cdr3_nt: TGCGCCAGCAGTGAGTCGGGAAGGGACAGGGGGCAAGCTTTCTTT
d_call: TRBD1
j_call: TRBJ1-1
v_call: TRBV10-1
clone_size: -

cdr3_aa: CASSRDRRSSYEQYF
cdr3_nt: TGTGCCAGTAGTAGGGACAGAAGATCCTCCTACGAGCAGTACTTC
d_call: TRBD1
j_call: TRBJ2-7
v_call: TRBV19
clone_size: -

cdr3_aa: CASSEGGTGFRDEKLFF
cdr3_nt: TGTGCCAGTAGTGAGGGTGGGACAGGTTTTCGGGATGAAAAACTGTTTTTT
d_call: TRBD1
j_call: TRBJ1-4
v_call: TRBV19
clone_size: -

cdr3_aa: CASSSAVGSGGAFEQYF
cdr3_nt: TGTGCCAGCAGTTCCGCGGTTGGTAGCGGGGGGGCCTTCGAGCAGTACTTC
d_call: TRBD2
j_call: TRBJ2-7
v_call: TRBV28
clone_size: -

cdr3_aa: CASSLRPQRGNNEKLFF
cdr3_nt: TGTGCCAGCAGCCTTCGGCCCCAACGAGGGAATAATGAAAAACTGTTTTTT
d_call: -
j_call: TRBJ1-4
v_call: TRBV4-2
clone_size: few

cdr3_aa: CASSLQNTGELFF
cdr3_nt: TGCGCCAGCAGCTTGCAAAACACCGGGGAGCTGTTTTTT
d_call: -
j_call: TRBJ2-2
v_call: TRBV5-1
clone_size: -

cdr3_aa: CAGGQPEFSEKLFF
cdr3_nt: TGTGCCGGAGGACAGCCCGAATTTAGTGAAAAACTGTTTTTT
d_call: -
j_call: TRBJ1-4
v_call: TRBV2
clone_size: -

cdr3_aa: CASSRQGMNSPLHF
cdr3_nt: TGTGCCAGCAGTAGACAGGGGATGAATTCACCCCTCCACTTT
d_call: TRBD1
j_call: TRBJ1-6
v_call: TRBV27
clone_size: -

cdr3_aa: CASSYSRTGGASGYTF
cdr3_nt: TGTGCCAGCAGTTACTCTAGGACAGGGGGCGCGTCTGGCTACACCTTC
d_call: TRBD1
j_call: TRBJ1-2
v_call: TRBV6-5
clone_size: -

cdr3_aa: CASSLGGGGFLTDGYTF
cdr3_nt: TGTGCCAGCAGTCTGGGGGGAGGAGGGTTCTTGACAGATGGCTACACCTTC
d_call: -
j_call: TRBJ1-2
v_call: TRBV6-6
clone_size: -

cdr3_aa: CASSLGQAYYGYTF
cdr3_nt: TGCGCCAGCAGCTTGGGACAGGCCTACTATGGCTACACCTTC
d_call: -
j_call: TRBJ1-2
v_call: TRBV5-1
clone_size: -

cdr3_aa: CASSLYAVTNEKLFF
cdr3_nt: TGTGCCAGCAGCTTATATGCGGTTACTAATGAAAAACTGTTTTTT
d_call: -
j_call: TRBJ1-4
v_call: TRBV7-9
clone_size: -

cdr3_aa: CASSLGTGWDTEAFF
cdr3_nt: TGTGCCAGCAGCTTAGGTACAGGGTGGGACACTGAAGCTTTCTTT
d_call: -
j_call: TRBJ1-1
v_call: TRBV11-1
clone_size: -

cdr3_aa: CASRDRRDNEQFF
cdr3_nt: TGTGCCAGCCGGGACAGGAGAGACAATGAGCAGTTCTTC
d_call: TRBD1
j_call: TRBJ2-1
v_call: TRBV5-6
clone_size: -

cdr3_aa: CATSDSGGSGNSYNEQFF
cdr3_nt: TGTGCCACCAGTGATTCTGGGGGTAGCGGGAACTCCTACAATGAGCAGTTCTTC
d_call: TRBD2
j_call: TRBJ2-1
v_call: TRBV24-1
clone_size: -

cdr3_aa: CASSRTGQASSEQYF
cdr3_nt: TGTGCCAGCAGTCGAACGGGACAGGCCTCGAGCGAGCAGTACTTC
d_call: TRBD1
j_call: TRBJ2-7
v_call: TRBV6-5
clone_size: -

cdr3_aa: CASSPSVASGGYEQYF
cdr3_nt: TGTGCCAGCTCACCCTCGGTAGCTAGCGGGGGATACGAGCAGTACTTC
d_call: TRBD2
j_call: TRBJ2-7
v_call: TRBV18
clone_size: once

cdr3_aa: CASSLGSTGTEAFF
cdr3_nt: TGTGCCAGTAGTTTGGGCAGCACAGGCACTGAAGCTTTCTTT
d_call: -
j_call: TRBJ1-1
v_call: TRBV19
clone_size: -

cdr3_aa: CASSDSGGANTGELFF
cdr3_nt: TGTGCCAGCAGTGACTCCGGGGGAGCGAACACCGGGGAGCTGTTTTTT
d_call: -
j_call: TRBJ2-2
v_call: TRBV6-4
clone_size: once

cdr3_aa: CAWSRSGGASYNEQFF
cdr3_nt: TGTGCCTGGAGCCGGAGCGGGGGGGCCTCCTACAATGAGCAGTTCTTC
d_call: TRBD2
j_call: TRBJ2-1
v_call: TRBV30
clone_size: -

cdr3_aa: CASNQQDGENSPLHF
cdr3_nt: TGTGCCAGCAATCAACAGGACGGAGAAAATTCACCCCTCCACTTT
d_call: -
j_call: TRBJ1-6
v_call: TRBV6-5
clone_size: -